This T cell receptor beta chain was found in a study of radiotherapy plus CTLA-4 blockade in lung cancer. Study information: Disease control was seen in over 25% of patients, objective responses in more than 15%. General observations from the study: Following radiotherapy plus ipilimumab, tumor-derived TCR clones expanded in the blood. Alongside interferon-beta, early blood T cell clone dynamics were reportedly the best predictor of response.

People whose metastatic non-small-cell lung cancer was chemo-refractory got focal radiation along with CTLA-4 blockade by ipilimumab. Produced via immunoSEQ multiplex PCR; TCRdb's table is partial and in-frame only. The table includes roughly 100,000 clones, around four fifths detected once. The germline CDR1 and CDR2 sequences are GTSNPN and SVGIG (reference sequence). V gave up 5 bases and J gave up 5 bases; unmatched junction bases: 1. This CDR3 has 12 amino acids. As regards this clone: What it binds is unknown.

The source of this sequence is a human donor with non-small cell lung cancer who had a partial response to radiotherapy plus ipilimumab. This chain connects TRBV30 to TRBJ1-5, with 9 bases that match TRBD1. Sequencing used peripheral blood, obtained from a patient treated with radiotherapy plus ipilimumab. The CDR3 bases are TGTGCCTGGGGGACAGGGTATCAGCCCCAGCATTTT. Amino acid sequence: CAWGTGYQPQHF.